The present TCR beta chain was sequenced within a study of blood T cell repertoires in COVID-19. About the study: Acute-phase and convalescent COVID-19 samples originated in the United States, Italy and Spain.

Original processing notes: Nucleated cell counts were estimated from reference gene primer amplification. Data came from immunoSEQ multiplex PCR; TCRdb stores just in-frame clones and leaves some out. V and J calls and clone size follow that table, whereas D and trimming were derived from the DNA. Here the sample spans fewer than 350,000 clones, 81% being singletons. Germline-derived CDR1 and CDR2 are SGHRS and YFSETQ. V shed 6 bases, J shed 3 bases, and the junction held 4 bases outside the gene matches. This CDR3 comprises 15 residues. This receptor was identified in a woman aged 55-75 years with active or convalescent COVID-19. The sample was peripheral blood. J is TRBJ1-6 and V is TRBV5-1, with 9 bases identical to TRBD1. CDR3 bases: TGCGCCAGCACCTCGACAGGGGGCTATAATTCACCCCTCCACTTT. Translation gives CASTSTGGYNSPLHF.